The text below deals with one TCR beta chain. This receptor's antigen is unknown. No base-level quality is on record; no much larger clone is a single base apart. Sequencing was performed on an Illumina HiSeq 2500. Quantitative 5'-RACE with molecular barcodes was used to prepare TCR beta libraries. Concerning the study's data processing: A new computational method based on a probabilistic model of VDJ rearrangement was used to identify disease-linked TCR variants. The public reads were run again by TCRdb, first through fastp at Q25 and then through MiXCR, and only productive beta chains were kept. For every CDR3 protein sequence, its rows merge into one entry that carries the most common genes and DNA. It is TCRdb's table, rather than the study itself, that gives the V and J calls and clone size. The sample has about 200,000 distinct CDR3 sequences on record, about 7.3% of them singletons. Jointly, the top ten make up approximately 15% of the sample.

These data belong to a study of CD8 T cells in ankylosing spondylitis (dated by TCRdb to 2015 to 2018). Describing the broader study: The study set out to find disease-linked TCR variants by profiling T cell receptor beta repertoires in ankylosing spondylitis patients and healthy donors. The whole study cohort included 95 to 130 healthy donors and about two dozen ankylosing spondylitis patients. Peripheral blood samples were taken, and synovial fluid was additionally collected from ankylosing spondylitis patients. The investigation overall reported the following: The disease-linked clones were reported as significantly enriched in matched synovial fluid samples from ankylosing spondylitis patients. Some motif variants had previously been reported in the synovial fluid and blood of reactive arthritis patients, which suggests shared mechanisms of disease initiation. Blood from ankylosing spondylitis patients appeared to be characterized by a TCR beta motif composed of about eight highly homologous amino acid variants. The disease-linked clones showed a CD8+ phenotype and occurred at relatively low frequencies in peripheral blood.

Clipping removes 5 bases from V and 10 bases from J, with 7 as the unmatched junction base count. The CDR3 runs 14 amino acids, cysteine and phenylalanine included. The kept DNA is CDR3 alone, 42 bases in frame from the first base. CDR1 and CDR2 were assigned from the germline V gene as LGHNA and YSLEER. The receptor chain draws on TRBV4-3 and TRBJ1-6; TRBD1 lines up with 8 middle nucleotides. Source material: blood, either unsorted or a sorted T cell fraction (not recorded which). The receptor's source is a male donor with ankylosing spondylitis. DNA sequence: TGCGCCAGCAGCGACGGACAGGGTCGATCACCCCTCCACTTT. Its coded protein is CASSDGQGRSPLHF.